Listed below are T cell receptor beta chains from one sample, sequenced in a study of T cells in Graves' hyperthyroidism and ophthalmopathy. TCRdb independently ran MiXCR on the multiplex PCR reads; one entry per CDR3 protein. This table has roughly 380,000 distinct CDR3 sequences, approximately 14% appearing once. Sequenced sample: blood. Receptor source: a woman between 55 and 75 years old with Graves' hyperthyroidism. CDR3s include the opening cysteine and the closing phenylalanine or tryptophan. The D gene is left open where the match is weak. A clone size is listed for some rows: how often the clone was seen (once, few, many), or a class if it is expanded.

clone_size | j_call | d_call | v_call | cdr3_nt | cdr3_aa
many | TRBJ2-1 | . | TRBV20-1 | TGCAGTGCTAGAGGCAGGGTTGGTGGTGAGCAGTTCTTC | CSARGRVGGEQFF
many | TRBJ2-5 | TRBD1 | TRBV6-2/TRBV6-3 | TGTGCCAGCACCTCCTCGAGGACAGGAATACAAGAGACCCAGTACTTC | CASTSSRTGIQETQYF
. | TRBJ1-2 | . | TRBV5-4 | TGTGCCAGCAGCTTGCCAGGGCTGGGAGGCTACACCTTC | CASSLPGLGGYTF
. | TRBJ2-4 | TRBD2 | TRBV11-2 | TGTGCCAGCAGCTTAAATGCAGGGTACGGGAGGGCCGGGGACATTCAGTACTTC | CASSLNAGYGRAGDIQYF
many | TRBJ2-1 | TRBD2 | TRBV5-1 | TGCGCCAGCAGCACCACGCTAGCGGGCACTGAGCAGTTCTTC | CASSTTLAGTEQFF
many | TRBJ2-1 | TRBD1 | TRBV28 | TGTGCCAGCAGCCAGGACAGGGGGCCCTACAATGAGCAGTTCTTC | CASSQDRGPYNEQFF
many | TRBJ2-2 | . | TRBV27 | TGTGCCAGCAAGTCGGGGGTGAACACCGGGGAGCTGTTTTTT | CASKSGVNTGELFF
many | TRBJ2-1 | TRBD1 | TRBV5-1 | TGCGCCAGCAGCTTGGTACCCGGGACAGGGATGAATGAGCAGTTCTTC | CASSLVPGTGMNEQFF
. | TRBJ2-7 | TRBD2 | TRBV6-1 | TGTGCCAGCAGATATAACCGGGACTATGCCTACGAGCAGTACTTC | CASRYNRDYAYEQYF
. | TRBJ2-1 | . | TRBV7-9 | TGTGCCAGCAGCTTAGCGGGTCTTATGTACAATGAGCAGTTCTTC | CASSLAGLMYNEQFF
many | TRBJ2-2 | . | TRBV27 | TGTGCCAGCAGTTTATCGGGGGAGAACACCGGGGAGCTGTTTTTT | CASSLSGENTGELFF
few | TRBJ1-1 | . | TRBV25-1 | TGTGCCAGCAGAATAACAGGCGTCTCTGAAGCTTTCTTT | CASRITGVSEAFF
. | TRBJ1-4 | . | TRBV5-1 | TGCGCCAGCAGCTCGACAGCCGGTCCGGGGTTTAGAAATGAAAAACCGTTTTTT | CASSSTAGPGFRNEKPFF
many | TRBJ2-3 | . | TRBV5-1 | TGCGCCAGCAGCAGAGATTCTTCCACAGATACGCAGTATTTT | CASSRDSSTDTQYF
many | TRBJ2-1 | TRBD1 | TRBV18 | TGTGCCAGCTCACCACCGAGGACAGGGTGGGATGAGCAGTTCTTC | CASSPPRTGWDEQFF
. | TRBJ1-1 | . | TRBV19 | TGTGCCAGCAGCCACCGAGCCGGACAGCAGAACACTGAAGCTTTCTTT | CASSHRAGQQNTEAFF
many | TRBJ2-3 | TRBD2 | TRBV2 | TGTGCCAGCAGGGAGACTAGCGGGACTCCTCAGGGGCAGTATTTT | CASRETSGTPQGQYF
many | TRBJ2-6 | . | TRBV5-1 | TGCGCCAGCAGCTTGGCCGGGGGGCTTGGGGCCAACGTCCTGACTTTC | CASSLAGGLGANVLTF
many | TRBJ1-1 | . | TRBV5-1 | TGCGCCAGCAGCGCAACCGGGACCTCGAACACTGAAGCTTTCTTT | CASSATGTSNTEAFF
few | TRBJ2-1 | TRBD2 | TRBV6-1 | TGTGCCAGCAGTGAACTAGCGGGTTACAATGAGCAGTTCTTC | CASSELAGYNEQFF
. | TRBJ2-1 | TRBD2 | TRBV7-3 | TGTGCCAGCAGCTTAGCGGGAGGGCCTAACAATGAGCAGTTCTTC | CASSLAGGPNNEQFF
many | TRBJ2-5 | . | TRBV11-3 | TGTGCCAGCAGCTCCGTGGGGAGACAAGAGACCCAGTACTTC | CASSSVGRQETQYF
. | TRBJ2-7 | TRBD2 | TRBV29-1 | TGCAGCGTTGAGGTAGCGGGAGGCGACGAGCAGTACTTC | CSVEVAGGDEQYF
. | TRBJ2-1 | TRBD2 | TRBV7-8 | TGTGCCAGCAAGCCAGCGGGAGGGTCCTACAATGAGCAGTTCTTC | CASKPAGGSYNEQFF
few | TRBJ2-5 | TRBD2 | TRBV2 | TGTGCCAGCAGGGGAGGGTTTGAGTACTTC | CASRGGFEYF
many | TRBJ2-7 | TRBD1 | TRBV11-3 | TGTGCCAGCAGCTTAGCCTCGGGACAGGGGATCTACGAGCAGTACTTC | CASSLASGQGIYEQYF
many | TRBJ2-7 | TRBD2 | TRBV2 | TGTGCCAGCAGTGAAGGCGGAGCGGGACGAGGCAACGAGCAGTACTTC | CASSEGGAGRGNEQYF